This T cell receptor (beta chain) was retrieved from a study of T-cell reconstitution after alpha-beta-depleted transplantation in children. For TCRbeta, the library was prepared with unique molecular identifiers. Each CDR3 protein is one row after TCRdb ran MiXCR on the PCR reads. Here the sample spans some 200,000 distinct CDR3 sequences, 13% to 15% being singletons. The ends lost 5 bases at V and 5 bases at J; junction bases unmatched: 4. The V gene's germline CDR1 is DFQATT and CDR2 SNEGSKA (reference sequence). The CDR3 length is 14 residues. This clonotype was seen at least ten times. The origin of this receptor is a human donor who donated a stem cell graft to a child with acute lymphoblastic leukemia. This chain uses TRBV20-1 with TRBJ2-3; TRBD2 agrees at 13 bases. The sample consisted of PBMCs from the stem cell graft donor, taken from the stem cell graft. In DNA form, the CDR3 reads TGCAGTGCTGGACTAGCGGGAGTTATAGATACGCAGTATTTT. Protein product: CSAGLAGVIDTQYF.